The rows below give T cell receptor beta chains drawn from one sample of a study of T cell responses to AZD1222 COVID-19 vaccine. Sequencing was performed with immunoSEQ multiplex PCR; in TCRdb, only in-frame clones are kept and a portion is missing. The sample yields roughly 150,000 clones, 85% to 90% seen once. Specimen: peripheral blood, collected 28 days after the second AZD1222 dose. The receptors were sampled from an adult who received the AZD1222 COVID-19 vaccine. CDR3s include the opening cysteine and the closing phenylalanine or tryptophan. Rows may omit the clone size; those that give it use once, few, many or a size class.

CASSSQMTGELFF TRBV7-9 .
CASSLFRGSITDTQYF TRBV27 .
CASSIAGTGAASYEQYF TRBV19 .
CASSLDGSPGNTIYF TRBV5-1 once
CASSAGQGWGEKLFF TRBV7-8 .
CASTSGGEGNTEAFF TRBV28 .
CASSLPDRPSSNQPQHF TRBV19 .
CASSPMDSLGNTIYF TRBV11-2 .
CASSTASQGNTEAFF TRBV19 .
CASSAPGTSGFNEQFF TRBV9 .
CASRTELSSYNEQFF TRBV4-2 .
CASNGVGGLFF TRBV5-1 .
CASSLVVADSRLAKNIQYF TRBV7-8 .
CASSFGRTYEQYF TRBV27 .